There are many counts of the clone carrying this TCR beta chain. Its antigen remains unidentified. This entry comes from a study of T-cell reconstitution after alpha-beta-depleted transplantation in children. General study points: Where alpha-beta T cells came from about two months after transplant was reportedly several hundred expanded graft clones. Fresh T-cell production supplied most of the T-cell counts and diversity seen one year after transplant.

The TCRbeta library was prepared with unique molecular identifiers. A single record per CDR3 protein comes from TCRdb applying MiXCR to the PCR reads. The sample lists 200,000 to 250,000 distinct CDR3 sequences; roughly 7.7% were seen once. The CDR3 extends over 14 amino acids. Germline V gene sequence: CDR1 SGHDN, CDR2 FVKESK. V dropped 0 bases and J dropped 3 bases, with 8 bases sitting between them. The sample consisted of PBMCs, mostly from graft donor cells, taken 180 days after TCRalphabeta/CD19-depleted stem cell transplant. This rearrangement joins TRBV14 to TRBJ1-2, with D perhaps matching TRBD1 (6 bases). This receptor was taken from a male patient under 18 who had a stem cell transplant for acute lymphoblastic leukemia, so the T cells may come from the graft donor. The CDR3 nucleotides are TGTGCCAGCAGCCAAGACAACAGGGACTATGGCTACACCTTC. Its translation is CASSQDNRDYGYTF.